A single sample is the source of the 20 T cell receptor beta chains below, sequenced in a study of T cell responses to AZD1222 COVID-19 vaccine (dated by TCRdb to about 2021). The library was produced with the immunoSEQ multiplex PCR assay. TCRdb re-hosts the immuneACCESS table, in-frame sequences only. Its copies lack some clones; in the studies checked, an unresolved V gene accounts for under half of them, and the cause for the rest is not known. Within this sample are 200,000 or so clones, with over 85% of them counted one time only. The ten largest clonotypes hold 1% of the sample. The label giving this sample's time point can be read as: about 28 days (+/-7) after the second vaccine dose. The sample consisted of peripheral blood, taken 28 days after the second AZD1222 dose. These TCRs come from an adult who received the AZD1222 COVID-19 vaccine.

This rearrangement joins TRBV30 to TRBJ1-1; perhaps TRBD1 as D (6 bases). Trimming cost V 0 bases and J 4 bases, with 9 bases left between them. The CDR3 totals 13 residues. CDR1 GTSNPN and CDR2 SVGIG come from the germline V gene (reference sequence). CDR3 nucleotide sequence: TGTGCCTGGAGTGTAGGGGGGAGCACTGAAGCTTTCTTT. Protein product: CAWSVGGSTEAFF.

This chain links TRBV2 with TRBJ1-1; D uncertain. This CDR3 is 12 amino acids long. Germline-derived CDR1 and CDR2 are SNHLY and FYNNEI. Trimming removed 6 bases at V and 4 bases at J, with 9 bases between. In nucleotides, the CDR3 is TGTGCCAGCAGCCTGGGCTTCACTGAAGCTTTCTTT. Translating gives CASSLGFTEAFF.

V is TRBV9 and J is TRBJ1-1; TRBD1 is a possible D gene (5 bases). The V gene lost 3 bases and the J gene lost 4 bases, with 7 bases spanning the gap. This CDR3 contains 12 residues. The germline V gene has CDR1 SGDLS and CDR2 YYNGEE. The CDR3 loop reads CASSAQGTEAFF. Written as DNA, the CDR3 is TGTGCCAGCAGCGCCCAGGGCACTGAAGCTTTCTTT. The variable domain in full, with the rest retrieved from reference TRBV9 and TRBJ1-1, is DSGVTQTPKHLITATGQRVTLRCSPRSGDLSVYWYQQSLDQGLQFLIQYYNGEERAKGNILERFSAQQFPDLHSELNLSSLELGDSALYFCASSAQGTEAFFGQGTRLTVV.

This clone was counted once. The chain is built from TRBV7-3 and TRBJ1-2; no firm D call. The V end was cut by 6 bases, the J end by 0 bases, with 17 bases between. The CDR3 sequence is 16 residues long. Germline CDR1 and CDR2: SGHTA and FQGTGA. DNA for the CDR3: TGTGCCAGCAGTAATGGCCCAGAGTGGGCTAACTATGGCTACACCTTC. It encodes CASSNGPEWANYGYTF.

The J gene is TRBJ2-7, the V gene TRBV27; D gene unclear. V shed 0 bases and J shed 4 bases, with 7 bases lying between them. Germline-derived CDR1 and CDR2 are MNHEY and SMNVEV (reference sequence). The CDR3 has 13 amino acids. CDR3 DNA sequence: TGTGCCAGCAGTTTATCGGCGGATTACGAGCAGTACTTC. Amino acid sequence: CASSLSADYEQYF.

This clone was counted only a few times. The chain joins TRBV4-3 to TRBJ2-2; TRBD1 agrees at 9 bases. The CDR3 sequence is 14 residues long. The V and J ends lost 4 bases and 4 bases, in that order; junction bases with no gene match: 1. Germline CDR1 reads LGHNA; CDR2 reads YSLEER. CDR3 in amino acids: CASSLDRGTGELFF. CDR3 sequence (DNA): TGCGCCAGCAGCCTGGACAGGGGCACCGGGGAGCTGTTTTTT.

The V call is TRBV19, the J call TRBJ1-2; 10 bases match TRBD1. The V gene end was trimmed by 9 bases and the J gene end by 4 bases; junction bases not matched to a gene: 8. The CDR3 runs to 14 residues. Germline-derived CDR1 and CDR2 are LNHDA and SQIVND (reference sequence). CDR3 in amino acids: CASTGQGDSYGYTF. DNA for the CDR3: TGTGCCAGCACTGGACAGGGGGATTCCTATGGCTACACCTTC. The full variable domain, completed using reference TRBV19 and TRBJ1-2, is DGGITQSPKYLFRKEGQNVTLSCEQNLNHDAMYWYRQDPGQGLRLIYYSQIVNDFQKGDIAEGYSVSREKKESFPLTVTSAQKNPTAFYLCASTGQGDSYGYTFGSGTRLTVV.

The chain is built from TRBV3-1 (or the pseudogene TRBV3-2) and TRBJ1-2; 10 nucleotides match TRBD1. Per the germline V gene, CDR1 is LGHDT and CDR2 is YNNKEL (reference sequence). The CDR3 is made up of 15 amino acids. Trimming removed 6 bases from V and 4 bases from J; junction bases left unmatched: 8. The CDR3 nucleotides read TGTGCCAGCAGAAGGGGGGACAGGGGCGCCTATGGCTACACCTTC. Its protein is CASRRGDRGAYGYTF.

The chain recombines TRBV10-3 with TRBJ1-1; TRBD1 aligns across 9 bases. V was clipped by 6 bases and J by 0 bases; unmatched bases: 8. The CDR3 has 16 residues. Germline CDR1 is ENHRY and CDR2 is SYGVKD. The CDR3: CAIRTGQGLMNTEAFF. The CDR3 DNA follows: TGTGCCATCAGAACGGGACAGGGCCTCATGAACACTGAAGCTTTCTTT.

J is TRBJ1-3 and V is TRBV4-1; a possible D gene is TRBD1 (6 bases). CDR3 size: 17 residues. V lost 1 base to trimming and J lost 0 bases, with 13 bases between them. Germline V lookup: CDR1 MGHRA, CDR2 YSYEKL. The CDR3 nucleotides are TGCGCCAGCAGCCAAGTGCCGACAGGACGCTCTGGAAACACCATATATTTT. It translates to CASSQVPTGRSGNTIYF.

The V gene is TRBV7-9, the J gene TRBJ1-2; TRBD1 matches at 7 bases. The ends lost 0 bases at V and 6 bases at J; junction bases unmatched: 7. Germline V CDR1 and CDR2: SEHNR, FQNEAQ (reference sequence). This CDR3 has 15 residues. CDR3 in amino acids: CASSLAPAGGDGYTF. The CDR3 DNA reads TGTGCCAGCAGCTTAGCCCCAGCAGGGGGGGATGGCTACACCTTC.

This clone was detected only once. V is TRBV30 and J is TRBJ1-1, with TRBD1 matching over 8 bases. The CDR3 runs 13 residues. Germline values: CDR1 GTSNPN, CDR2 SVGIG (reference sequence). V lost 3 bases and J lost 11; bases outside the gene matches: 11. The CDR3 DNA reads as TGTGCCTGGAGCCACCCAGGGGGCATTTGGGCTTTCTTT. This sequence encodes CAWSHPGGIWAFF.

This clone was found once. Other nucleotide sequences in the sample specify the same CDR3. The CDR3 region is CASSISENTEAFF. The DNA of the CDR3 is TGTGCCAGTAGTATCTCTGAGAACACTGAAGCTTTCTTT. The chain has TRBV19 and TRBJ1-1, with D unresolved. Per the germline V gene, CDR1 is LNHDA and CDR2 is SQIVND (reference sequence). The CDR3 covers 13 residues. Trimming removed 3 bases at V and 1 base at J, with 6 bases between. The full variable domain, its missing parts supplied by reference TRBV19 and TRBJ1-1, is DGGITQSPKYLFRKEGQNVTLSCEQNLNHDAMYWYRQDPGQGLRLIYYSQIVNDFQKGDIAEGYSVSREKKESFPLTVTSAQKNPTAFYLCASSISENTEAFFGQGTRLTVV.

The rearrangement links TRBV2 to TRBJ1-5, with D perhaps TRBD1 (5 bases). V dropped 6 bases and J dropped 6 bases, with 18 bases sitting between them. Germline CDR1 reads SNHLY; CDR2 reads FYNNEI. This CDR3 comprises 15 residues. The CDR3: CASRLTDTYAQPQHF. For the CDR3, the DNA is TGTGCCAGCAGGCTGACAGACACCTATGCTCAGCCCCAGCATTTT.

The gene calls are TRBV15 and TRBJ1-2, with 8 bases fitting TRBD1. This CDR3 contains 15 residues. From germline, CDR1 is LNHNV and CDR2 YYDKDF (reference sequence). V was pared by 0 bases and J by 8 bases, with 8 bases of the junction left unmatched. CDR3 nucleotides: TGTGCCACCAGCAGAGATAGAGGACAGGGCAGGGGCTACACCTTC. The encoded protein is CATSRDRGQGRGYTF. Using reference TRBV15 and TRBJ1-2 for the parts outside the CDR3, the full variable domain is DAMVIQNPRYQVTQFGKPVTLSCSQTLNHNVMYWYQQKSSQAPKLLFHYYDKDFNNEADTPDNFQSRRPNTSFCFLDIRSPGLGDTAMYLCATSRDRGQGRGYTFGSGTRLTVV.

This sequence joins TRBV4-3 and TRBJ2-1; D ambiguous. Per the germline V gene, CDR1 is LGHNA and CDR2 is YSLEER. The CDR3 extends over 15 amino acids. Trimming pared 3 bases from V and 0 bases from J, leaving 9 bases between. CDR3 DNA: TGCGCCAGCAGCCAGAGCAAGAGCTCCTACAATGAGCAGTTCTTC. This encodes CASSQSKSSYNEQFF.

The chain is built from TRBV5-8 and TRBJ2-1, with a tentative D call TRBD1 (6 bases). The CDR3 is 12 residues long. The germline CDR1 and CDR2 sequences are SGHTS and YDEGEE. The V end was cut by 2 bases, the J end by 15 bases, with 15 bases between. The CDR3 DNA reads as TGTGCCAGCAGCTTACCACAGGGTGGCAGGTTCTTC. Translating gives CASSLPQGGRFF.

The chain recombines TRBV11-3 with TRBJ2-2, with 7 bases fitting TRBD2. The CDR3 loop spans 15 amino acids. V lost 1 base, J lost 5 bases, and 4 bases stayed unmatched. Per the germline V gene, CDR1 is SGHNT and CDR2 is YENEEA. CDR3 DNA: TGTGCCAGCAGCTTAGGACTAGCTGAGACCGGGGAGCTGTTTTTT. Protein: CASSLGLAETGELFF.

Note on this clone: One end of the junction fails to match germline, which may point to a read error. This rearrangement joins TRBV7-2 to TRBJ2-3; D remains unclear. This CDR3 has 14 residues. The germline V gene encodes CDR1 SGHTA and CDR2 FQGNSA. The chain's CDR3 is CASSLGFGTDTQYF. CDR3 DNA: TGTGCCAGCAGCTTAGGTTTTGGCACCGATACGCAGTATTTT.

The V call is TRBV19, the J call TRBJ1-2; the D gene is possibly TRBD1 (5 bases). V dropped 5 bases and J dropped 1 base, with 14 bases sitting between them. The V gene's germline CDR1 is LNHDA and CDR2 SQIVND (reference sequence). CDR3 length: 15 residues. The CDR3 nucleotides read TGTGCCAGTAGTCCAAATGGGGGGGTTAACTATGGCTACACCTTC. It codes for CASSPNGGVNYGYTF.